This TCR beta chain was sequenced during a study of cytomegalovirus exposure and HLA in healthy donors. Germline V gene data show CDR1 as LNHDA and CDR2 as SQIVND (reference sequence). The CDR3 consists of 15 residues. Trimming took 3 bases from V and 5 from J; bases not matched to a gene: 4. Sequencing used immunoSEQ multiplex PCR; TCRdb keeps in-frame clones, though not all of them. This sample has 120,000 to 150,000 clones, with approximately 90% found just once. Sequenced: PBMCs. The TCR sequence derives from a man aged 18-30 years in good health and CMV-seropositive. The rearrangement links TRBV19 to TRBJ2-1; 10 nucleotides align to TRBD2. The CDR3 sequence is CASSILAGVHNEQFF. Written as DNA, the CDR3 is TGTGCCAGTAGTATCCTAGCGGGAGTCCACAATGAGCAGTTCTTC.